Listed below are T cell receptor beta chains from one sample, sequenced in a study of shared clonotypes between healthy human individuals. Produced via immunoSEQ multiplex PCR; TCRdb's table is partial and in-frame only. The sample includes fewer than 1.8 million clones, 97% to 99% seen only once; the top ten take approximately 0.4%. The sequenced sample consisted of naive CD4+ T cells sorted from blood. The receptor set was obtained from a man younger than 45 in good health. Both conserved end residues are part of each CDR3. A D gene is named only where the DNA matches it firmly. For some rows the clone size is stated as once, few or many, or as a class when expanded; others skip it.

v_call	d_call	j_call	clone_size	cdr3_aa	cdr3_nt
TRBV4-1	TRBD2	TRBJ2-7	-	CASSQEGGRAYEQYF	TGCGCCAGCAGCCAAGAAGGCGGGAGAGCCTACGAGCAGTACTTC
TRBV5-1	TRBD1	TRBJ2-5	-	CASSRDSQETQYF	TGCGCCAGCAGCAGGGACAGCCAAGAGACCCAGTACTTC
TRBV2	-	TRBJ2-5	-	CASNRRQTQETQYF	TGTGCCAGCAACCGACGACAGACCCAAGAGACCCAGTACTTC
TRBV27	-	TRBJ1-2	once	CASASGSNYGYTF	TGTGCCAGCGCTTCAGGGTCTAACTATGGCTACACCTTC
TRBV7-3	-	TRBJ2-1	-	CASSLVVANEQFF	TGTGCCAGCAGCTTAGTTGTAGCCAATGAGCAGTTCTTC
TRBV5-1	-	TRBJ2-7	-	CASSARDMGEQYF	TGCGCCAGCAGCGCCAGGGATATGGGAGAGCAGTACTTC
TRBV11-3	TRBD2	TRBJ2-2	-	CASSSGLAGGTGELFF	TGTGCCAGCAGCTCCGGACTAGCGGGAGGGACCGGGGAGCTGTTTTTT
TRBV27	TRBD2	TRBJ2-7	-	CASSLRSGQGLNYEQYF	TGTGCCAGCAGTTTACGATCTGGGCAGGGACTAAACTACGAGCAGTACTTC
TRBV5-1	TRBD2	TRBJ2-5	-	CASSPGLAGGSETQYF	TGCGCCAGCAGCCCGGGACTAGCGGGAGGATCAGAGACCCAGTACTTC
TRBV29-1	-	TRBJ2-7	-	CSVGHLYEQYF	TGCAGCGTTGGACACCTTTACGAGCAGTACTTC
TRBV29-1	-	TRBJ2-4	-	CSVEDPEAKNIQYF	TGCAGCGTTGAAGATCCAGAAGCCAAAAACATTCAGTACTTC
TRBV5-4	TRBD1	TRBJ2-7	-	CASSQGQSYEQYF	TGTGCCAGCAGCCAGGGACAGTCCTACGAGCAGTACTTC
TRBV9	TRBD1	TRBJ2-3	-	CASSATGTLTDTQYF	TGTGCCAGCAGCGCGACAGGGACCTTGACAGATACGCAGTATTTT
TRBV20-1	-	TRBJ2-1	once	CSASEIYEQFF	TGCAGTGCTAGCGAGATCTATGAGCAGTTCTTC
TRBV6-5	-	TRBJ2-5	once	CASSRRETQYF	TGTGCCAGCAGTCGACGGGAGACCCAGTACTTC
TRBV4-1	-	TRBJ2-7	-	CASSPTLRWDYEQYF	TGCGCCAGCAGCCCCACCCTTCGGTGGGACTACGAGCAGTACTTC
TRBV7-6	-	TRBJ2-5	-	CASSLESARRTQYF	TGTGCCAGCAGCTTAGAATCCGCTCGGCGTACCCAGTACTTC
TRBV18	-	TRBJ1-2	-	CASSPRGDPKYYGYTF	TGTGCCAGCTCACCCCGGGGGGACCCTAAGTACTATGGCTACACCTTC
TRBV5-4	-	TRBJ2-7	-	CASSLAPNSYEQYF	TGTGCCAGCAGCTTGGCCCCAAATTCCTACGAGCAGTACTTC
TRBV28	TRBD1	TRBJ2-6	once	CASNRPGQGVNVLTF	TGTGCCAGCAACCGGCCGGGACAGGGGGTCAACGTCCTGACTTTC
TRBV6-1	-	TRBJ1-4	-	CASSASGTNEKLFF	TGTGCCAGCAGTGCCAGTGGCACTAATGAAAAACTGTTTTTT
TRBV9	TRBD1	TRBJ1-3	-	CASSRDDRDSGNTIYF	TGTGCCAGCAGCCGCGATGACAGGGACTCTGGAAACACCATATATTTT
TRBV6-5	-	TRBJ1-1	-	CASSYGRHSFF	TGTGCCAGCAGTTACGGAAGACATTCTTTCTTT
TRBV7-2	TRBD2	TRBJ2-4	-	CASSPGLVGDIQYF	TGTGCCAGCAGCCCGGGACTAGTGGGGGACATTCAGTACTTC
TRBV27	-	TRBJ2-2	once	CASNKQGLMNTGELFF	TGTGCCAGCAACAAACAGGGCCTTATGAACACCGGGGAGCTGTTTTTT
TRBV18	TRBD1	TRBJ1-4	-	CASSAKNRDRTNEKLFF	TGTGCCAGCTCAGCAAAAAATCGGGACAGAACTAATGAAAAACTGTTTTTT
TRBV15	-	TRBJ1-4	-	CATSRDRGAWNEKLFF	TGTGCCACCAGCAGAGATCGGGGCGCGTGGAATGAAAAACTGTTTTTT
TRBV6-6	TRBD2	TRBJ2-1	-	CASSTTSGVYNEQFF	TGTGCCAGCAGTACGACTAGCGGGGTCTACAATGAGCAGTTCTTC
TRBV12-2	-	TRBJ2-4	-	CASRFSSGPGAGEREAKNIQYF	TGTGCAAGTCGCTTTAGCAGCGGCCCGGGAGCGGGAGAGCGGGAAGCCAAAAACATTCAGTACTTC
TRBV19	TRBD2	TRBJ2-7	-	CASSRTSGLRISSYEQYF	TGTGCCAGTAGTAGGACTAGCGGGCTGAGAATAAGCTCCTACGAGCAGTACTTC
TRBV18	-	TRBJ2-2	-	CASSRGQSPNTGELFF	TGTGCCAGCTCCCGCGGACAGAGTCCGAACACCGGGGAGCTGTTTTTT
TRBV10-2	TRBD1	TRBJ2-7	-	CASQDRGRPYEQYF	TGCGCCAGCCAAGACAGGGGGAGACCCTACGAGCAGTACTTC
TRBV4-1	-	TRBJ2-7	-	CASSLRQIGYEQYF	TGCGCCAGCAGCCTGAGGCAAATAGGGTACGAGCAGTACTTC
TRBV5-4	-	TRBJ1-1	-	CASSEVGIRGAFF	TGTGCCAGCAGCGAAGTGGGTATAAGGGGGGCTTTCTTT
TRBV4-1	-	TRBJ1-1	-	CASSQADGNTEAFF	TGCGCCAGCAGCCAAGCCGATGGGAACACTGAAGCTTTCTTT
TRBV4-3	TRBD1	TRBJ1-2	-	CASSQHAGTGRTDYGYTF	TGCGCCAGCAGCCAACATGCCGGGACAGGGAGGACAGACTATGGCTACACCTTC
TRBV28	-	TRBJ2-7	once	CATLWGVGGYEQYF	TGTGCCACCCTTTGGGGGGTGGGTGGCTACGAGCAGTACTTC
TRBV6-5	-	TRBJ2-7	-	CASSYPGRTYEQYF	TGTGCCAGCAGTTACCCGGGAAGAACCTACGAGCAGTACTTC